These 14 T cell receptor beta chains originate from one sample sequenced in a study of monozygotic twins with inflammatory bowel disease. One entry per CDR3 protein, without DNA, is what TCRdb gives after re-calling the 5' RACE reads. The repertoire table contains 150,000 or so distinct CDR3 sequences. Sequencing input: blood. The receptors were sampled from a human donor with ulcerative colitis or Crohn's disease, or a healthy co-twin of an affected twin (not recorded which).

The gene calls are TRBV6-1 and TRBJ1-2; TCRdb's D call, TRBD1, is unchecked because there is no DNA. The CDR3 contains 17 residues. From germline, CDR1 is MNHNS and CDR2 SASEGT. The CDR3 sequence is CASRRTLLGPYDYGYTF.

The rearrangement joins TRBV6-5 to TRBJ2-1; TCRdb designates TRBD1, a call that cannot be tested without DNA. The CDR3 spans 17 residues. Germline V lookup: CDR1 MNHEY, CDR2 SVGAGI. The CDR3 loop reads CASSSGTALGVYNEQFF.

The chain employs TRBV6-2 or TRBV6-3 and TRBJ1-4. Germline assignment: CDR1 MNHEY and CDR2 SVGEGT. The CDR3 totals 14 residues. The CDR3 protein is CASRSRQENEKLFF.

The V and J genes are TRBV10-3 and TRBJ1-3. The CDR3 is 14 amino acids. The germline V gene encodes CDR1 ENHRY and CDR2 SYGVKD. CDR3 amino acids: CATRGSDSGNTIYF.

The rearrangement uses TRBV6-2 or TRBV6-3 and TRBJ1-5; TCRdb returns TRBD1, unconfirmable since there is no DNA. Germline V CDR1 and CDR2: MNHEY, SVGEGT. The CDR3 is 16 residues long. The CDR3 reads CASSRPRDSLTQPQHF.

The V call is TRBV20-1, the J call TRBJ1-1; TCRdb outputs TRBD1, but without DNA this stays unchecked. The CDR3 extends over 13 amino acids. The germline CDR1 and CDR2 sequences are DFQATT and SNEGSKA (reference sequence). The CDR3 protein is CSATGQGNTEAFF.

This chain's CDR3 is CASSLGPRGGSSGNTIYF. The J gene is TRBJ1-3, the V gene TRBV7-6; TCRdb selects TRBD1, and the lack of DNA leaves this call unchecked. Per germline, CDR1 SGHVS and CDR2 FNYEAQ. The CDR3 loop spans 18 amino acids.

This chain links TRBV13 with TRBJ1-1; with no DNA, the TCRdb D assignment of TRBD1 cannot be verified. The CDR3 has 15 amino acids. Germline V gives CDR1 PRHDT, CDR2 FYEKMQ (reference sequence). Here the CDR3 reads CASSLDGGPNTEAFF.

The J gene is TRBJ2-5, the V gene TRBV27; no DNA is available, so the TRBD1 call from TCRdb remains unchecked. The germline CDR1 and CDR2 sequences are MNHEY and SMNVEV (reference sequence). This CDR3 contains 15 residues. CDR3 amino acids: CASKSGTRYQETQYF.

The chain combines TRBV29-1 with TRBJ1-2. The germline V gene encodes CDR1 SQVTM and CDR2 ANQGSEA. This CDR3 comprises 13 residues. This CDR3 is CSVPGRGNYGYTF.

The chain carries TRBV29-1 and TRBJ1-5; TCRdb selects TRBD1, and the lack of DNA leaves this call unchecked. From germline, CDR1 is SQVTM and CDR2 ANQGSEA. The length of the CDR3 is 14 residues. The CDR3 region is CSVEEGGGTQPQHF.

The chain combines TRBV7-2 with TRBJ2-5; as DNA is missing, the TRBD1 call by TCRdb cannot be tested. Germline V gene sequence: CDR1 SGHTA, CDR2 FQGNSA. The CDR3 is 15 residues long. The CDR3 sequence is CASSLMTGVGETQYF. Filled out from reference TRBV7-2 and TRBJ2-5, the complete variable domain reads GAGVSQSPSNKVTEKGKDVELRCDPISGHTALYWYRQSLGQGLEFLIYFQGNSAPDKSGLPSDRFSAERTGGSVSTLTIQRTQQEDSAVYLCASSLMTGVGETQYFGPGTRLLVL.

The chain combines TRBV28 with TRBJ2-5. The CDR3 runs 11 residues. The germline CDR1 and CDR2 sequences are MDHEN and SYDVKM. The CDR3 protein is CASEQQETQYF.

The rearrangement links TRBV5-1 to TRBJ2-3. The CDR3 covers 15 residues. From germline, CDR1 is SGHRS and CDR2 YFSETQ. The CDR3 loop is CASSSYTASTDTQYF.